These 31 T cell receptor beta chains originate from one sample sequenced in a study of control samples from healthy donors and cancer patients. Clones were sequenced by immunoSEQ multiplex PCR, and TCRdb holds only the in-frame ones, with some missing. Of under 200,000 clones in the sample, around 94% were seen once. Sequencing input: PBMCs. These receptors were taken from a man aged 60 to 69 with colorectal cancer.

This chain uses TRBV27 with TRBJ2-3; D call uncertain. The V end lost 2 bases, the J end lost 0 bases, and 9 bases lay between the germline ends. The V gene's germline CDR1 is MNHEY and CDR2 SMNVEV (reference sequence). The CDR3 is 15 amino acids. In DNA form, the CDR3 reads TGTGCCAGCAGTTTAAAACGGCCCAGCACAGATACGCAGTATTTT. As protein: CASSLKRPSTDTQYF.

V usage is TRBV7-8 and J usage is TRBJ2-2; 10 nucleotides align to TRBD1. After removal of 1 base from V and 5 bases from J, the junction contained 4 bases not matched to a gene. The germline gives CDR1 SGHVS, CDR2 FQNEAQ. The CDR3 consists of 16 residues. The DNA for the CDR3 is TGTGCCAGCAGCTTAGGAGACAGGGGGCGGACCGGGGAGCTGTTTTTT. Translated, it gives CASSLGDRGRTGELFF.

This clone is a singleton in its sample. The chain joins TRBV7-9 to TRBJ1-2; 7 nucleotides line up with TRBD1. The CDR3 spans 15 residues. Germline CDR1 is SEHNR and CDR2 is FQNEAQ (reference sequence). V shed 5 bases, J shed 4 bases, and the junction held 10 bases outside the gene matches. The CDR3 coding sequence is TGTGCCAGCAGCACCACGACAGGGTTGGTCTATGGCTACACCTTC. This codes for CASSTTTGLVYGYTF.

This chain joins TRBV25-1 and TRBJ2-1, with TRBD1 identical over 8 bases. This CDR3 is 14 amino acids long. V gave up 5 bases and J gave up 6 bases; unmatched junction bases: 6. Per the germline V gene, CDR1 is MGHDK and CDR2 is SYGVNS. CDR3 in amino acids: CASSSAGGLNEQFF. For the CDR3, the DNA is TGTGCCAGCAGTTCCGCAGGGGGCCTCAATGAGCAGTTCTTC.

V gene TRBV19 combines with J gene TRBJ2-1; possibly TRBD1 for D (5 bases). CDR1 and CDR2 (germline): LNHDA, SQIVND (reference sequence). The CDR3 has 12 residues. Trimming removed 4 bases at V and 8 bases at J, with 9 bases between. Written as DNA, the CDR3 is TGTGCCAGTAGTACAGGGATCGATGAGCAGTTCTTC. Its protein is CASSTGIDEQFF. Based on the CDR3 plus reference TRBV19 and TRBJ2-1, the full variable domain is DGGITQSPKYLFRKEGQNVTLSCEQNLNHDAMYWYRQDPGQGLRLIYYSQIVNDFQKGDIAEGYSVSREKKESFPLTVTSAQKNPTAFYLCASSTGIDEQFFGPGTRLTVL.

V gene TRBV2 combines with J gene TRBJ1-3, with 9 nucleotides matching TRBD1. The CDR3 loop spans 15 amino acids. V dropped 7 bases and J dropped 4; count of bases not matched to a gene: 8. Germline-derived CDR1 and CDR2 are SNHLY and FYNNEI. The CDR3 DNA follows: TGTGCCAGCAAACCCCGGACAGGGGTGGGAAACACCATATATTTT. Encoded protein: CASKPRTGVGNTIYF.

The rearrangement uses TRBV4-1 and TRBJ1-5; 11 positions match TRBD1. CDR1 and CDR2 from the germline V gene are MGHRA and YSYEKL. The J segment lost 8 bases and the V segment lost 4 bases, leaving 7 bases of the junction unmatched. The CDR3 consists of 15 residues. The CDR3 protein is CASSLGTGGGEPQHF. As DNA, the CDR3 is TGCGCCAGCAGCCTAGGGACAGGGGGTGGGGAGCCCCAGCATTTT.

The V call is TRBV7-2, the J call TRBJ2-2, with D possibly TRBD2 on 5 matching bases. The CDR3 is 15 residues long. CDR1 and CDR2 (germline): SGHTA, FQGNSA. Deletions cut 1 base from V and 3 bases from J, with 9 bases between. DNA for the CDR3: TGTGCCAGCAGCTTAGGAGGGTTTCACACCGGGGAGCTGTTTTTT. Translating gives CASSLGGFHTGELFF.

This chain joins TRBV3-1 (or the pseudogene TRBV3-2) and TRBJ1-4, with D unresolved. The CDR3 is 15 amino acids. Germline V gene sequence: CDR1 LGHDT, CDR2 YNNKEL (reference sequence). Trimming left V 0 bases short and J 7 bases short, with 12 bases between. The CDR3 loop reads CASSQEAAFGEKLFF. CDR3 in DNA: TGTGCCAGCAGCCAAGAGGCGGCGTTTGGTGAAAAACTGTTTTTT.

This chain uses TRBV7-9 with TRBJ1-5; D unclear. The CDR3 consists of 15 residues. Trimming cost V 1 base and J 0 bases, with 7 bases left between them. In germline, CDR1 is SEHNR, CDR2 FQNEAQ (reference sequence). CDR3 in DNA: TGTGCCAGCAGCTTAGGCCCAGGTAGCAATCAGCCCCAGCATTTT. It is translated as CASSLGPGSNQPQHF. Drawing the rest from reference TRBV7-9 and TRBJ1-5, the complete variable domain is DTGVSQNPRHKITKRGQNVTFRCDPISEHNRLYWYRQTLGQGPEFLTYFQNEAQLEKSRLLSDRFSAERPKGSFSTLEIQRTEQGDSAMYLCASSLGPGSNQPQHFGDGTRLSIL.

The rearrangement uses TRBV5-1 and TRBJ2-1; D is perhaps TRBD1 (5 bases). V lost 3 bases to trimming and J lost 7 bases, with 11 bases between them. CDR3 size: 13 residues. Germline CDR1 and CDR2: SGHRS and YFSETQ. For the CDR3, the DNA is TGCGCCAGCAGCTCCCAGGGATGGAATGAGCAGTTCTTC. It encodes CASSSQGWNEQFF.

The genes are TRBV6-1 and TRBJ2-3; 11 bases are shared with TRBD1. The CDR3 extends over 16 amino acids. Germline assignment: CDR1 MNHNS and CDR2 SASEGT. J gave up 4 bases and V 2 bases, and 5 bases lay outside the gene matches. This CDR3 is CASSEPGQGAADTQYF. The CDR3 region has the DNA TGTGCCAGCAGTGAACCCGGACAGGGGGCGGCAGATACGCAGTATTTT.

This clone was observed a single time. The genes are TRBV5-8 and TRBJ1-1; 7 nucleotides agree with TRBD1. The CDR3 is 19 residues long. J gave up 1 base and V 4 bases, and 19 bases lay outside the gene matches. CDR1 and CDR2 from the germline V gene are SGHTS and YDEGEE. For the CDR3, the DNA is TGTGCCAGCAGCCCACCCTACGGACAGGCGCAAATAACGAACACTGAAGCTTTCTTT. Its protein product is CASSPPYGQAQITNTEAFF.

The chain couples TRBV29-1 to TRBJ1-1; D possibly corresponds to TRBD1 (6 bases). Per the germline V gene, CDR1 is SQVTM and CDR2 is ANQGSEA. V was clipped by 5 bases and J by 6 bases, with 22 bases between them. The CDR3 loop spans 15 amino acids. Here the CDR3 reads CSVLPPRGQGAEAFF. CDR3 nucleotides: TGCAGCGTTCTACCTCCTCGGGGGCAAGGCGCTGAAGCTTTCTTT.

This sequence joins TRBV6-6 and TRBJ2-7; weak D call: TRBD1 (7 bases). Germline values: CDR1 MNHNY, CDR2 SVGAGI (reference sequence). With 4 bases removed from V and 3 bases from J, the gap between germline ends came to 13 bases. The CDR3 consists of 14 residues. CDR3 sequence reads: CASSSGDRVYEQYF. In DNA form, the CDR3 reads TGTGCCAGCAGTTCGGGGGACAGAGTCTACGAGCAGTACTTC.

This clone was seen a handful of times. This chain joins TRBV10-2 and TRBJ1-2; no reliable D call. From germline, CDR1 is WSHSY and CDR2 SAAADI. Trimming shortened V by 1 base and J by 8 bases, and 14 bases separated the two germline ends. The CDR3 spans 14 residues. The CDR3 loop is CASSELRYSPGYTF. CDR3 coding DNA: TGCGCCAGCAGTGAGTTGAGATATTCCCCCGGCTACACCTTC.

The chain combines TRBV5-6 with TRBJ2-6; D unresolved. Trimming shortened V by 3 bases and J by 4 bases, and 20 bases separated the two germline ends. The CDR3 has 18 amino acids. Germline-derived CDR1 and CDR2 are SGHDT and YYEEEE. The CDR3: CASSSSYWAIRGANVLTF. In DNA, the CDR3 is TGTGCCAGCAGCTCCTCTTATTGGGCGATTCGGGGGGCCAACGTCCTGACTTTC.

This rearrangement joins TRBV5-6 to TRBJ2-5; 7 nucleotides match TRBD1. V trimming: 4 bases; J trimming: 5 bases; junction bases outside the gene matches: 8. CDR3 length: 14 residues. The V gene's germline CDR1 is SGHDT and CDR2 YYEEEE. DNA for the CDR3: TGTGCCAGCAGCCCGGGACAGAATGGTGAGACCCAGTACTTC. It yields the protein CASSPGQNGETQYF.

The chain's CDR3 is CASGQTGKGTDTQYF. DNA of the CDR3: TGTGCCAGTGGACAAACAGGGAAAGGCACAGATACGCAGTATTTT. The chain joins TRBV19 to TRBJ2-3, with D perhaps TRBD1 (6 bases). This CDR3 is built from 15 residues. The V end was cut by 8 bases, the J end by 1 base, with 16 bases between. From germline, CDR1 is LNHDA and CDR2 SQIVND (reference sequence).

V usage is TRBV7-6 and J usage is TRBJ2-2; 7 bases are a match to TRBD2. The trim removed 3 bases at V and 5 bases at J, leaving 6 bases unmatched. Germline values: CDR1 SGHVS, CDR2 FNYEAQ. The CDR3 has 15 amino acids. The CDR3 DNA reads as TGTGCCAGCAGCTTGGGACTAACCGCGACCGGGGAGCTGTTTTTT. It yields the protein CASSLGLTATGELFF.

The J gene is TRBJ1-1, the V gene TRBV6-5; TRBD1 is a possible D gene (5 bases). V was trimmed by 2 bases and J by 5 bases, leaving 15 bases between them. The CDR3 runs to 15 residues. Germline V gives CDR1 MNHEY, CDR2 SVGAGI. The CDR3 nucleotides are TGTGCCAGCAGTTACCAAGGGGCCGTAGGGACTGAAGCTTTCTTT. It translates to CASSYQGAVGTEAFF.

The V and J genes are TRBV27 and TRBJ2-5, with TRBD2 identical over 12 bases. V lost 4 bases, J lost 4 bases, and 4 bases stayed unmatched. Germline CDR1 and CDR2: MNHEY and SMNVEV (reference sequence). This CDR3 contains 15 residues. This chain's CDR3 is CASSSTTSGGETQYF. Written as DNA, the CDR3 is TGTGCCAGCAGTTCCACGACTAGCGGGGGAGAGACCCAGTACTTC.

The chain recombines TRBV7-6 with TRBJ1-1, with 7 bases that match TRBD1. Germline-derived CDR1 and CDR2 are SGHVS and FNYEAQ. Trimming took 4 bases from V and 6 from J; bases not matched to a gene: 5. This CDR3 spans 13 amino acids. The CDR3 is CASSSQGGPEAFF. The CDR3 DNA reads TGTGCCAGCAGCTCCCAGGGGGGGCCTGAAGCTTTCTTT.

V usage is TRBV6-2 or TRBV6-3 and J usage is TRBJ1-4; no definite D call. The CDR3 sequence is 15 residues long. Trimming shortened V by 2 bases and J by 8 bases, and 15 bases separated the two germline ends. Germline values: CDR1 MNHEY, CDR2 SVGEGT. CDR3 sequence (DNA): TGTGCCAGCAGTTACCCGACACTTCAAGGGGAAAAACTGTTTTTT. It codes for CASSYPTLQGEKLFF.

CDR3 in amino acids: CASSVTRDRSLYEQYF. As DNA, the CDR3 is TGTGCCAGCAGCGTGACCCGGGACAGGTCCCTCTACGAGCAGTACTTC. The rearrangement uses TRBV7-2 and TRBJ2-7; 8 positions match TRBD1. CDR3 length: 16 residues. Germline CDR1 and CDR2: SGHTA and FQGNSA. Trimming took 5 bases from V and 3 from J; bases not matched to a gene: 12.

J is TRBJ1-1 and V is TRBV30; weak D call: TRBD1 (5 bases). This CDR3 has 13 amino acids. V was clipped by 4 bases and J by 4 bases, with 13 bases between them. CDR1 is GTSNPN, CDR2 SVGIG, per germline (reference sequence). CDR3: CAWTLARATEAFF. Here the CDR3 DNA reads TGTGCCTGGACCCTGGCCAGGGCCACTGAAGCTTTCTTT.

This clone has a single count. The V call is TRBV12-3 or TRBV12-4, the J call TRBJ2-3; D assignment may be TRBD1 or TRBD2 (5 bases each). Trimming took 6 bases from V and 11 from J, leaving 15 bases between them. CDR3 length: 12 amino acids. The DNA for the CDR3 is TGTGCCAGCAGGGGACGGGTTCTCGGGCAGTATTTT. Amino acids: CASRGRVLGQYF.

This chain links TRBV10-3 with TRBJ1-1, with a weak D call TRBD1 (5 bases). The CDR3 length is 15 residues. The ends were cut back, 0 bases at V and 1 base at J, with 9 bases in the middle. CDR1 is ENHRY and CDR2 is SYGVKD in the germline V gene. This chain's CDR3 is CAISESPGANTEAFF. The CDR3 DNA sequence: TGTGCCATCAGTGAGTCGCCTGGGGCGAACACTGAAGCTTTCTTT.

This clone has more than one count but fewer than ten. V gene TRBV7-4 combines with J gene TRBJ2-3; unclear D gene. Trimming removed 5 bases at V and 0 bases at J, with 9 bases between. The V gene's germline CDR1 is SGHVT and CDR2 SQSDAQ. The length of the CDR3 is 14 residues. The DNA of the CDR3 is TGTGCCAGCAGCCGGTGGAGTAGCACAGATACGCAGTATTTT. Its translation is CASSRWSSTDTQYF.

As DNA, the CDR3 is TGCGCCAGCAGCCAAGGAGGACAGTTGAACACTGAAGCTTTCTTT. Its translation is CASSQGGQLNTEAFF. The J gene is TRBJ1-1, the V gene TRBV4-3; D possibly corresponds to TRBD1 (6 bases). The CDR3 has 15 residues. V was cut by 1 base and J by 0 bases, with 9 bases left in between. Germline V gives CDR1 LGHNA, CDR2 YSLEER.

V usage is TRBV24-1 and J usage is TRBJ2-7; possible D gene TRBD2, 6 bases. The V gene's germline CDR1 is KGHDR and CDR2 SFDVKD. V lost 4 bases to trimming and J lost 0 bases, with 9 bases between them. This CDR3 is 14 amino acids long. CDR3 bases: TGTGCCACCAGTGAGGGGGGACCCTCCTACGAGCAGTACTTC. It translates to CATSEGGPSYEQYF.